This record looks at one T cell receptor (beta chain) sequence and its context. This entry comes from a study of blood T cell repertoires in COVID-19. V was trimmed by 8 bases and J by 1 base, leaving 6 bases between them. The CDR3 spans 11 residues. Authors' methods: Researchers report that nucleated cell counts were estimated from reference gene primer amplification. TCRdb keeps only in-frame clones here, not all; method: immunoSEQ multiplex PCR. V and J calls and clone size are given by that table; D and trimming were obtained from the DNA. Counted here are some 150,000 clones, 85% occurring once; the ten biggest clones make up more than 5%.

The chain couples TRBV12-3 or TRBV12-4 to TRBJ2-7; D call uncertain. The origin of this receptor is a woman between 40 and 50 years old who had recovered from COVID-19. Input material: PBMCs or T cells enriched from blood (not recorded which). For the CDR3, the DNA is TGTGCCAGCTCCAAATCCTACGAGCAGTACTTC. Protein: CASSKSYEQYF.